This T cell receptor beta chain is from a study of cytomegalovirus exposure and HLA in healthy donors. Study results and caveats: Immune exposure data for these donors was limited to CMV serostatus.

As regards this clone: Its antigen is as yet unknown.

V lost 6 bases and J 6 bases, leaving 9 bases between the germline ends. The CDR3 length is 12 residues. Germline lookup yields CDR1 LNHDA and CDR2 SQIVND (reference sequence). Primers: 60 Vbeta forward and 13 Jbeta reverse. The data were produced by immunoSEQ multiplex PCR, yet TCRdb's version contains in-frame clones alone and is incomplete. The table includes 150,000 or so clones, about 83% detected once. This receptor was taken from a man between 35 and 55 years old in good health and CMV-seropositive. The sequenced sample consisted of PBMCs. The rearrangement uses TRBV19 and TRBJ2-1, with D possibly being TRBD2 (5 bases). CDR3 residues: CASRSDFNEQFF. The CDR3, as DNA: TGTGCCAGTAGATCGGACTTCAATGAGCAGTTCTTC.